This T cell receptor beta chain derives from a study of chemoradiotherapy in HPV16-positive cancers. This CDR3 spans 17 amino acids. CDR1 SGHRS and CDR2 YFSETQ come from the germline V gene. V was trimmed by 2 bases and J by 6 bases, leaving 20 bases between them. Assay: immunoSEQ multiplex PCR; the TCRdb copy retains only in-frame clones and omits some. The data contain approximately 14,000 clones, roughly 91% of them singletons. The receptor was derived from a human donor with HPV-associated anogenital cancer. This sequence joins TRBV5-1 and TRBJ1-4, with D possibly matching TRBD1 (5 bases). Sample: blood, taken from a patient who underwent chemoradiotherapy. The CDR3 DNA is TGCGCCAGCAGCTTAGGACACGGGCAGGCTGACGATGAAAAACTGTTTTTT. Residues: CASSLGHGQADDEKLFF.